The 12 T cell receptor beta chains below come from one sample, sequenced in a study of blood T cell repertoires in COVID-19. This table comes from immunoSEQ multiplex PCR, and its TCRdb copy is limited to in-frame clones, with some not included. Of roughly 100,000 clones in the sample, roughly 85% were seen once. Material for sequencing was peripheral blood. The receptors were sampled from a woman of 80 years or more with acute or convalescent COVID-19.

The chain has TRBV30 and TRBJ2-1; 12 bases agree with TRBD1. CDR1 GTSNPN and CDR2 SVGIG come from the germline V gene (reference sequence). J gave up 9 bases and V 5 bases, and 11 bases lay outside the gene matches. The CDR3 runs 15 residues. The CDR3 loop is CAWGTGTGGWREQFF. The DNA for the CDR3 is TGTGCCTGGGGCACCGGGACAGGGGGCTGGCGTGAGCAGTTCTTC.

The V call is TRBV18, the J call TRBJ1-5, with 10 bases fitting TRBD1. The CDR3 loop spans 16 amino acids. V shed 1 base, J shed 4 bases, and the junction held 4 bases outside the gene matches. Germline CDR1 reads KGHSH; CDR2 reads LQKENI. The CDR3 spells CASSPQRTGGNQPQHF. The CDR3 nucleotides read TGTGCCAGCTCACCACAAAGGACAGGGGGGAATCAGCCCCAGCATTTT.

This chain links TRBV10-3 with TRBJ1-3; D gene uncertain. This CDR3 contains 14 residues. Looked up from germline, CDR1 is ENHRY and CDR2 is SYGVKD. V was cut by 3 bases and J by 4 bases, with 10 bases left in between. The CDR3, as DNA: TGTGCCATCAGTGACGGTTCGGGGGGAAACACCATATATTTT. It specifies CAISDGSGGNTIYF.

The V and J genes are TRBV2 and TRBJ1-1, with D unresolved. Per germline, CDR1 SNHLY and CDR2 FYNNEI. This CDR3 comprises 14 residues. V lost 3 bases to trimming and J lost 4 bases, with 12 bases between them. The CDR3 sequence is CASSDWREGTEAFF. The CDR3 DNA reads TGTGCCAGCAGTGATTGGAGAGAGGGCACTGAAGCTTTCTTT.

J is TRBJ1-5 and V is TRBV30; TRBD1 matches at 7 bases. V was pared by 0 bases and J by 5 bases, with 7 bases of the junction left unmatched. The germline V gene has CDR1 GTSNPN and CDR2 SVGIG (reference sequence). The CDR3 spans 15 residues. The CDR3 DNA is TGTGCCTGGAGTGTACAGGGGACGGGGTATCAGCCCCAGCATTTT. This translates into CAWSVQGTGYQPQHF.

This chain joins TRBV5-6 and TRBJ2-7; a weak D match, TRBD2 (6 bases). Deletions cut 2 bases from V and 2 bases from J, with 8 bases between. CDR3 length: 13 amino acids. The germline V gene encodes CDR1 SGHDT and CDR2 YYEEEE. CDR3 in amino acids: CASSFSGAYEQYV. The CDR3 bases are TGTGCCAGCAGCTTTTCGGGGGCCTACGAGCAGTACGTC.

The count of this clone is one. The V and J genes are TRBV10-3 and TRBJ2-2, with D unclear. V shed 3 bases and J shed 1 base, with 18 bases lying between them. Germline values: CDR1 ENHRY, CDR2 SYGVKD. The CDR3 is 18 residues long. The chain's CDR3 is CAISDPGHSIMNTGELFF. The CDR3 DNA follows: TGTGCCATCAGTGACCCCGGTCACTCCATAATGAACACCGGGGAGCTGTTTTTT.

This chain connects TRBV27 to TRBJ2-2; perhaps TRBD1 as D (5 bases). Germline loops: CDR1 MNHEY, CDR2 SMNVEV (reference sequence). Deletions cut 7 bases from V and 5 bases from J, with 14 bases between. This CDR3 spans 14 amino acids. CDR3 protein: CASIPPRVTGELFF. As DNA, the CDR3 is TGTGCCAGCATTCCTCCCAGGGTAACCGGGGAGCTGTTTTTT.

The chain is built from TRBV29-1 and TRBJ1-1, with TRBD1 as a possible D gene (5 bases). The CDR3 covers 13 residues. Germline values: CDR1 SQVTM, CDR2 ANQGSEA. The germline V and J ends were trimmed by 6 bases and 7 bases, with 18 bases remaining between them. CDR3 in amino acids: CSVRASPPFEAFF. CDR3 in DNA: TGCAGCGTCAGGGCCTCTCCGCCCTTTGAAGCTTTCTTT.

V and J are TRBV6-2 or TRBV6-3 and TRBJ2-7; the match to TRBD1 covers 8 bases. The CDR3 is 14 amino acids. V shed 1 base and J 6 bases; nucleotides not matched to a gene: 5. Germline CDR1 MNHEY, CDR2 SVGEGT. CDR3 in amino acids: CASSYYPTGAEQYV. The CDR3, as DNA: TGTGCCAGCAGTTACTACCCGACAGGGGCCGAGCAGTACGTC.

V gene TRBV29-1 combines with J gene TRBJ2-1, with 11 bases fitting TRBD1. The CDR3 is made up of 15 amino acids. Germline CDR1 SQVTM, CDR2 ANQGSEA. The V and J ends lost 2 bases and 5 bases, in that order; junction bases with no gene match: 5. The CDR3 region is CSVETGQGGHNEQFF. The CDR3 nucleotides read TGCAGCGTTGAAACGGGACAGGGGGGCCACAATGAGCAGTTCTTC.

The chain combines TRBV28 with TRBJ2-7; 10 bases are shared with TRBD1. Germline loops: CDR1 MDHEN, CDR2 SYDVKM. CDR3 length: 14 residues. V shed 6 bases, J shed 6 bases, and the junction held 8 bases outside the gene matches. CDR3 nucleotide sequence: TGTGCCAGCAGGTCCGGGACAGGGGTAGGCGAGCAGTACTTC. It yields the protein CASRSGTGVGEQYF.